This T cell receptor beta chain was identified during a study of blood T cell repertoires in COVID-19. In the study overall: Specimens from acute and convalescent COVID-19 originated in the United States, Italy and Spain. The analysed material was cDNA or gDNA that came from T cells, B-cell-depleted T cells, or PBMCs.

The trim removed 5 bases at V and 8 bases at J, leaving 3 bases unmatched. This CDR3 is built from 13 residues. Germline V gene data show CDR1 as SGHTA and CDR2 as FQGTGA. Original processing methods: By means of reference gene primer amplification, nucleated cell counts were estimated. The table came from immunoSEQ multiplex PCR; TCRdb's copy has only in-frame clones and leaves some out. For V, J and clone size, that table is used; D and trimming come from the DNA. The repertoire includes about 49,000 clones, 68% of them detected once, and approximately 9% sits in the top ten. Sequencing used peripheral blood. The chain has TRBV7-3 and TRBJ1-6, with 7 bases lining up with TRBD1. This clonotype was sampled from a woman between 65 and 79 years old with acute or convalescent COVID-19. CDR3 bases: TGTGCCAGCAGCAGGGACAGATATTCACCCCTCCACTTT. This sequence encodes CASSRDRYSPLHF. Complete variable domain (other parts from reference TRBV7-3 and TRBJ1-6): GAGVSQTPSNKVTEKGKYVELRCDPISGHTALYWYRQSLGQGPEFLIYFQGTGAADDSGLPNDRFFAVRPEGSVSTLKIQRTERGDSAVYLCASSRDRYSPLHFGNGTRLTVT.